The sequence of this TCR beta chain was determined in a study of CD8+CD57+ T cells in acquired aplastic anemia. TCR beta VDJ and CDR3 profiling used genomic DNA as template. Via MiXCR, TCRdb re-called the reads, giving one row per CDR3 protein. The table records a few hundred thousand distinct CDR3 sequences, under 55% of them present only once. The authors sequenced patients whose flow cytometry had shown CD8+CD57+ cell expansion. In its sample, this clonotype was seen many times. Its antigen remains unidentified. Study-level findings and limits: CD8+ Simpson's diversity showed no significant patient-control difference.

The TCR comes from a human donor with aplastic anemia. Sequenced input: sorted CD4+, CD8+, or CD8+CD57+ T cells (not recorded which) from PBMCs.

The CDR3 region is CSAGRAGVSGNTIYF. The CDR3 nucleotides read TGCAGTGCCGGAAGGGCCGGAGTCTCTGGAAACACCATATATTTT. The rearrangement links TRBV20-1 to TRBJ1-3; D is undetermined. This CDR3 is built from 15 residues. Per the germline V gene, CDR1 is DFQATT and CDR2 is SNEGSKA (reference sequence). The germline V and J ends were trimmed by 6 bases and 0 bases, with 15 bases remaining between them.